This entry lists 7 T cell receptor beta chains sequenced from one sample in a study of cytomegalovirus exposure and HLA in healthy donors. Primers included in the PCR were 60 Vbeta and 13 Jbeta primers. TCRdb's table, derived via immunoSEQ multiplex PCR, lists solely in-frame clones and lacks some. Of 250,000 or so clones in the sample, about nine tenths are singletons; the top ten hold less than 2%. Source material: PBMCs. These receptors originate from a girl under 10 years old in good health and CMV-seronegative.

The chain is built from TRBV13 and TRBJ1-1, with a weak D call TRBD1 (5 bases). Trimming removed 0 bases from V and 5 bases from J, with 10 bases in between. This CDR3 comprises 14 residues. CDR1 is PRHDT, CDR2 FYEKMQ, per germline (reference sequence). In nucleotides, the CDR3 is TGTGCCAGCAGCTTAGGTTCGGGGGGAACTGAAGCTTTCTTT. Encoded protein: CASSLGSGGTEAFF.

The count of this clone is one. This chain links TRBV27 with TRBJ1-5, with D possibly being TRBD1 (5 bases). The ends were cut back, 2 bases at V and 1 base at J, with 9 bases in the middle. The germline V gene has CDR1 MNHEY and CDR2 SMNVEV (reference sequence). CDR3 length equals 15 residues. Here the CDR3 reads CASSLTGSSNQPQHF. CDR3 DNA sequence: TGTGCCAGCAGTTTAACAGGATCCAGCAATCAGCCCCAGCATTTT.

This clone was recorded a few times. The V and J genes are TRBV5-4 and TRBJ1-1, with no clear D. V lost 2 bases and J 1 base, leaving 12 bases between the germline ends. Germline V gives CDR1 SGHNT, CDR2 YYREEE (reference sequence). The CDR3 contains 15 residues. CDR3 protein: CASSFVGQTNTEAFF. CDR3 nucleotides: TGTGCCAGCAGCTTTGTTGGGCAGACGAACACTGAAGCTTTCTTT.

The chain recombines TRBV27 with TRBJ1-1, with 7 bases matching TRBD1. The CDR3 contains 14 residues. Per germline, CDR1 MNHEY and CDR2 SMNVEV (reference sequence). Trimming at V came to 4 bases and at J to 5 bases, leaving 7 bases not matched to a gene. CDR3 sequence: CASSYRTGGTEAFF. CDR3 bases: TGTGCCAGCAGTTATCGGACAGGAGGGACTGAAGCTTTCTTT.

CDR3 sequence reads: CASSSTGAPVTQYF. CDR3 nucleotide sequence: TGTGCCAGCAGTTCCACAGGAGCGCCTGTTACGCAGTATTTT. The chain employs TRBV6-5 and TRBJ2-3; possible D gene TRBD1, 5 bases. This CDR3 is 14 amino acids long. The germline V and J ends were trimmed by 4 bases and 8 bases, with 16 bases remaining between them. Germline V lookup: CDR1 MNHEY, CDR2 SVGAGI.

The chain links TRBV6-6 to TRBJ2-7, with 11 bases fitting TRBD2. The length of the CDR3 is 16 residues. J gave up 6 bases and V 4 bases, and 11 bases lay outside the gene matches. Per the germline V gene, CDR1 is MNHNY and CDR2 is SVGAGI (reference sequence). The CDR3 coding sequence is TGTGCCAGCAGTTCTACCGGGACTAGCGGTAGTTTCGAGCAGTACTTC. Residues: CASSSTGTSGSFEQYF.

The rearrangement joins TRBV9 to TRBJ2-1; D perhaps matches TRBD2 (6 bases). This CDR3 contains 13 residues. Trimming shortened V by 7 bases and J by 5 bases, and 13 bases separated the two germline ends. Germline values: CDR1 SGDLS, CDR2 YYNGEE. The CDR3 loop reads CASGWGVHNEQFF. CDR3 in DNA: TGTGCCAGCGGGTGGGGGGTTCACAATGAGCAGTTCTTC.